The present TCR beta chain was sequenced within a study of T cell repertoires in cytomegalovirus infection. Across the whole study: Signatures in public TCR beta sequences pointed to both CMV infection and matching HLA type.

This clonotype has at least ten counts. The antigen is undetermined. V was shortened by 1 base and J by 2 bases, with 18 bases between the two germline ends. The CDR3 totals 17 residues. Germline CDR1 is SNHLY and CDR2 is FYNNEI. TCRdb used MiXCR to reprocess the reads, holding one entry per CDR3 protein. The sample has about 400,000 distinct CDR3 sequences, approximately 18% seen once. General study findings and limits: CMV carriers with the relevant HLA were identified by cumulative public TCR beta family frequency. Dominant in the ex vivo response were TCR beta clonotypes restricted by HLA-C and specific for CMV.

Sequencing was done on a sample of PBMCs. The chain recombines TRBV2 with TRBJ2-7; D is undetermined. This receptor was obtained from a human donor in good health (CMV status not recorded). Some clones in this sample may be carry-over from other donors' samples. The chain's CDR3 is CASSEGSWTPRPYEQYF. The DNA of the CDR3 is TGTGCCAGCAGTGAAGGCTCTTGGACGCCAAGACCCTACGAGCAGTACTTC.